These 28 T cell receptor beta chains share one sample of origin, sequenced in a study of blood T cell repertoires in COVID-19. Here immunoSEQ multiplex PCR was the method, and the copy in TCRdb shows in-frame clones only, minus some. The sample has about 210,000 clones; approximately 80% are singletons. Sequencing was carried out using PBMCs or T cells enriched from blood (not recorded which). These TCRs come from a man aged 25-40 years with acute COVID-19.

The V gene is TRBV7-2, the J gene TRBJ1-2; weak D call: TRBD1 (6 bases). Germline CDR1 reads SGHTA; CDR2 reads FQGNSA. Trimming took 7 bases from V and 5 from J, leaving 17 bases between them. The CDR3 totals 14 residues. The CDR3 protein is CASNPSQGPYGYTF. The DNA of the CDR3 is TGTGCCAGCAACCCGAGCCAGGGGCCTTATGGCTACACCTTC.

The DNA for the CDR3 is TGTGCCAGCAGCGTATCGGAAGGGGGCTGGACTGAAGCTTTCTTT. As protein: CASSVSEGGWTEAFF. The rearrangement uses TRBV9 and TRBJ1-1, with TRBD1 matching 7 bases. This CDR3 comprises 15 residues. V shed 1 base and J 5 bases; nucleotides not matched to a gene: 8. CDR1 SGDLS and CDR2 YYNGEE come from the germline V gene.

This clone was detected once. The CDR3 is CASSSPGGEKLFF. CDR3 sequence (DNA): TGTGCCAGCAGCTCCCCCGGTGGTGAAAAACTGTTTTTT. The gene calls are TRBV9 and TRBJ1-4; D uncertain. V was pared by 4 bases and J by 7 bases, with 11 bases between. This CDR3 is 13 amino acids long. Germline values: CDR1 SGDLS, CDR2 YYNGEE.

This rearrangement joins TRBV19 to TRBJ2-1; D ambiguous. Germline assignment: CDR1 LNHDA and CDR2 SQIVND (reference sequence). CDR3 size: 15 residues. V was pared by 6 bases and J by 4 bases, with 16 bases between. In DNA form, the CDR3 reads TGTGCCAGTAGCCTAGACCTACCCGGATACAATGAGCAGTTCTTC. Protein sequence: CASSLDLPGYNEQFF.

V gene TRBV20-1 combines with J gene TRBJ1-4; D not certain. CDR3 size: 11 residues. Trimming removed 2 bases at V and 4 bases at J, with 2 bases between. Germline CDR1 reads DFQATT; CDR2 reads SNEGSKA (reference sequence). The CDR3 nucleotides read TGCAGTGCTAGATATAATGAAAAACTGTTTTTT. It is translated as CSARYNEKLFF.

This rearrangement joins TRBV7-3 to TRBJ1-3; maybe TRBD1 (5 bases). In germline, CDR1 is SGHTA, CDR2 FQGTGA. This CDR3 has 15 amino acids. Trimming took off 5 bases at V and 3 bases at J, with 14 bases between the two ends. The CDR3 region is CASSLSGGFGNTIYF. The CDR3 bases are TGTGCCAGCAGCCTCAGCGGGGGGTTTGGAAACACCATATATTTT.

The V and J genes are TRBV6-5 and TRBJ1-6; TRBD1 agrees at 9 bases. The CDR3 loop spans 13 amino acids. Per germline, CDR1 MNHEY and CDR2 SVGAGI. J gave up 7 bases and V 7 bases, and 2 bases lay outside the gene matches. DNA for the CDR3: TGTGCCAGCAAGACAGGGGGGAATTCACCCCTCCACTTT. Residues: CASKTGGNSPLHF.

This chain links TRBV15 with TRBJ1-2; perhaps TRBD1 as D (6 bases). This CDR3 is built from 13 residues. Germline V gene lookup returns CDR1 LNHNV and CDR2 YYDKDF (reference sequence). Trimming took off 6 bases at V and 2 bases at J, with 10 bases between the two ends. This CDR3 is CATRGGGNYGYTF. The CDR3, as DNA: TGTGCCACCAGAGGGGGGGGGAACTATGGCTACACCTTC.

The table lists this clone with a few counts. The chain links TRBV27 to TRBJ1-2; 8 bases align to TRBD1. The V gene end was trimmed by 6 bases and the J gene end by 4 bases; junction bases not matched to a gene: 7. CDR1 MNHEY and CDR2 SMNVEV come from the germline V gene (reference sequence). The CDR3 sequence is 14 residues long. CDR3 sequence reads: CASSRGQGGYGYTF. The CDR3 DNA reads TGTGCCAGCAGCCGTGGACAGGGAGGCTATGGCTACACCTTC.

This chain connects TRBV11-2 to TRBJ1-1, with unresolved D. Trimming left V 0 bases short and J 3 bases short, with 14 bases between. CDR1 and CDR2 (germline): SGHAT, FQNNGV. The CDR3 is made up of 16 amino acids. CDR3 in DNA: TGTGCCAGCAGCTTAGAACCCAGGAGGAGGGACACTGAAGCTTTCTTT. Its protein is CASSLEPRRRDTEAFF.

The CDR3 loop reads CASSPLTSGTGGNYGYTF. In DNA form, the CDR3 reads TGTGCCAGCTCACCCTTAACTTCCGGGACAGGGGGGAACTATGGCTACACCTTC. This chain uses TRBV18 with TRBJ1-2; 11 bases fit TRBD1. The CDR3 runs 18 residues. After removal of 3 bases from V and 2 bases from J, the junction contained 11 bases not matched to a gene. CDR1 and CDR2 from the germline V gene are KGHSH and LQKENI.

This sequence joins TRBV5-4 and TRBJ2-7, with a weak D call TRBD2 (5 bases). This CDR3 contains 15 residues. The V end lost 0 bases, the J end lost 1 base, and 11 bases lay between the germline ends. Germline CDR1 and CDR2: SGHNT and YYREEE (reference sequence). The CDR3 region has the DNA TGTGCCAGCAGCTTGGGCGGGCTCACATCCTACGAGCAGTACTTC. Protein product: CASSLGGLTSYEQYF. The entire variable domain, with the rest obtained from reference TRBV5-4 and TRBJ2-7, is as follows: ETGVTQSPTHLIKTRGQQVTLRCSSQSGHNTVSWYQQALGQGPQFIFQYYREEENGRGNFPPRFSGLQFPNYSSELNVNALELDDSALYLCASSLGGLTSYEQYFGPGTRLTVT.

The CDR3: CASSLDRGNTEAFF. In DNA, the CDR3 is TGTGCCAGCAGCTTGGACAGGGGCAACACTGAAGCTTTCTTT. The gene calls are TRBV27 and TRBJ1-1; 9 bases agree with TRBD1. The germline CDR1 and CDR2 sequences are MNHEY and SMNVEV (reference sequence). V was clipped by 6 bases and J by 2 bases; unmatched bases: 4. This CDR3 region has 14 residues.

The J gene is TRBJ1-2, the V gene TRBV7-3, with D perhaps TRBD1 (6 bases). Germline V gene sequence: CDR1 SGHTA, CDR2 FQGTGA. This CDR3 region has 16 residues. V was clipped by 1 base and J by 8 bases, with 20 bases between them. CDR3 sequence: CASSLNGKVGTSGYTF. The CDR3 bases are TGTGCCAGCAGCTTAAATGGTAAAGTGGGGACATCCGGCTACACCTTC.

J is TRBJ2-3 and V is TRBV9; 8 bases agree with TRBD2. The germline CDR1 and CDR2 sequences are SGDLS and YYNGEE. The CDR3 extends over 16 amino acids. V lost 5 bases and J lost 4; bases outside the gene matches: 12. The CDR3 is CASSPLRGGPADTQYF. The CDR3 DNA follows: TGTGCCAGCAGTCCCCTTCGGGGGGGCCCGGCAGATACGCAGTATTTT.

This rearrangement joins TRBV4-1 to TRBJ1-5; 9 positions match TRBD1. The CDR3 runs 16 residues. Germline loops: CDR1 MGHRA, CDR2 YSYEKL. The V segment lost 0 bases and the J segment 3 bases; nucleotides outside the gene matches: 3. This chain's CDR3 is CASSQEDRGFNQPQHF. The CDR3 DNA is TGCGCCAGCAGCCAAGAAGACAGGGGGTTCAATCAGCCCCAGCATTTT.

This clone came up a few times. The V call is TRBV14, the J call TRBJ1-1; 7 bases align to TRBD1. The germline V gene encodes CDR1 SGHDN and CDR2 FVKESK. Unmatched junction bases numbered 8, after V lost 6 bases and J lost 4 bases. CDR3 length: 14 amino acids. In DNA form, the CDR3 reads TGTGCCAGCAGGGAGGGACAGTCTTTCACTGAAGCTTTCTTT. This gives the protein CASREGQSFTEAFF.

The V call is TRBV19, the J call TRBJ2-5; the match to TRBD2 covers 9 bases. The J segment lost 4 bases and the V segment lost 3 bases, leaving 6 bases of the junction unmatched. Germline CDR1 reads LNHDA; CDR2 reads SQIVND (reference sequence). The CDR3 consists of 15 residues. The CDR3 protein is CASSIGGGAGETQYF. The CDR3 nucleotides read TGTGCCAGTAGTATCGGCGGGGGGGCCGGAGAGACCCAGTACTTC.

The chain has TRBV6-5 and TRBJ2-7, with 12 bases aligning to TRBD1. Unmatched junction bases numbered 4, after V lost 4 bases and J lost 6 bases. This CDR3 has 14 amino acids. From germline, CDR1 is MNHEY and CDR2 SVGAGI. As DNA, the CDR3 is TGTGCCAGCAGTTCGGGACAGGGGGCTTTCGAGCAGTACTTC. It yields the protein CASSSGQGAFEQYF.

In its sample, this clone was seen once. The chain is built from TRBV9 and TRBJ2-3, with D possibly being TRBD2 (5 bases). The germline V and J ends were trimmed by 4 bases and 3 bases, with 18 bases remaining between them. The CDR3 consists of 16 residues. Germline V CDR1 and CDR2: SGDLS, YYNGEE. The CDR3 region has the DNA TGTGCCAGCAGCTTAAGAGGGTTCATTTCAACAGATACGCAGTATTTT. Encoded protein: CASSLRGFISTDTQYF.

The V call is TRBV25-1, the J call TRBJ2-2; D gene uncertain. V lost 10 bases to trimming and J lost 4 bases, with 10 bases between them. There are 12 residues in the CDR3. Germline loops: CDR1 MGHDK, CDR2 SYGVNS. DNA for the CDR3: TGTGCCACGTCCCCGGGCACCGGGGAGCTGTTTTTT. This encodes CATSPGTGELFF.

This clone was counted between two and nine times. The gene calls are TRBV20-1 and TRBJ1-2; D gene ambiguous. The CDR3 runs to 13 residues. The V end lost 3 bases, the J end lost 0 bases, and 8 bases lay between the germline ends. The germline gives CDR1 DFQATT, CDR2 SNEGSKA (reference sequence). CDR3 sequence reads: CSASGDTNYGYTF. Here the CDR3 DNA reads TGCAGTGCTAGTGGAGACACTAACTATGGCTACACCTTC.

The rearrangement joins TRBV9 to TRBJ2-5; a possible D gene is TRBD1 (6 bases). Trimming pared 2 bases from V and 0 bases from J, leaving 8 bases between. The CDR3 extends over 14 amino acids. Germline V gene lookup returns CDR1 SGDLS and CDR2 YYNGEE. The CDR3 nucleotides are TGTGCCAGCAGCGTCACAGGGTACCAAGAGACCCAGTACTTC. It specifies CASSVTGYQETQYF. Variable domain in full (rest from reference TRBV9 and TRBJ2-5): DSGVTQTPKHLITATGQRVTLRCSPRSGDLSVYWYQQSLDQGLQFLIQYYNGEERAKGNILERFSAQQFPDLHSELNLSSLELGDSALYFCASSVTGYQETQYFGPGTRLLVL.

V and J are TRBV2 and TRBJ2-7; maybe TRBD1 (5 bases). The germline CDR1 and CDR2 sequences are SNHLY and FYNNEI. Trimming took 4 bases from V and 2 from J, leaving 12 bases between them. The CDR3 extends over 14 amino acids. In DNA form, the CDR3 reads TGTGCCAGCAGTGTCACTGACAGTACCTACGAGCAGTACTTC. It is translated as CASSVTDSTYEQYF.

The chain uses TRBV3-1 (or the pseudogene TRBV3-2) and TRBJ2-2; 9 nucleotides line up with TRBD2. After removal of 1 base from V and 4 bases from J, the junction contained 16 bases not matched to a gene. Germline CDR1 is LGHDT and CDR2 is YNNKEL (reference sequence). The CDR3 has 20 amino acids. In DNA, the CDR3 is TGTGCCAGCAGCCAAGTCGGGCGGGGGGGCCTTTCTCGTTCCACCGGGGAGCTGTTTTTT. Its translation: CASSQVGRGGLSRSTGELFF.

This chain connects TRBV28 to TRBJ2-1, with 8 bases that match TRBD2. The V gene's germline CDR1 is MDHEN and CDR2 SYDVKM. With 5 bases clipped from V and 6 bases from J, the junction kept 6 bases outside the gene matches. This CDR3 has 14 residues. In nucleotides, the CDR3 is TGTGCCAGCAGTGAGGGGACTAGGACCAATGAGCAGTTCTTC. Protein product: CASSEGTRTNEQFF.

The chain recombines TRBV6-2 or TRBV6-3 with TRBJ1-2; no firm D call. This CDR3 has 15 amino acids. V was pared by 0 bases and J by 4 bases, with 12 bases between. Germline CDR1 reads MNHEY; CDR2 reads SVGEGT. The CDR3 DNA reads TGTGCCAGCAGTTACTCCGACTGGTGGATCTATGGCTACACCTTC. Translating it yields CASSYSDWWIYGYTF.

The chain employs TRBV10-3 and TRBJ1-4; 8 bases line up with TRBD1. The V gene's germline CDR1 is ENHRY and CDR2 SYGVKD. The ends lost 6 bases at V and 2 bases at J; junction bases unmatched: 2. The CDR3 loop spans 14 amino acids. The CDR3 region is CAISRTGTNEKLFF. CDR3 coding DNA: TGTGCCATCAGCCGGACAGGGACTAATGAAAAACTGTTTTTT.